This TCR beta chain was profiled in a study of blood T cell repertoires in COVID-19. This table comes from immunoSEQ multiplex PCR, and its TCRdb copy is limited to in-frame clones, with some not included. This sample has 250,000 to 350,000 clones; 80% to 90% occur once, and the top ten carry 2% to 2.5%. The CDR3 is 13 residues long. Germline-derived CDR1 and CDR2 are LGHDT and YNNKEL (reference sequence). V lost 4 bases, J lost 2 bases, and 6 bases lay in between. This TCR was sampled from a woman aged 18-29 years who had recovered from COVID-19. Material: PBMCs or T cells enriched from blood (not recorded which). V gene TRBV3-1 (or the pseudogene TRBV3-2) combines with J gene TRBJ1-3, with D unclear. CDR3 region: CASSPSPGNTIYF. Here the CDR3 DNA reads TGTGCCAGCAGCCCCTCCCCTGGAAACACCATATATTTT.